A selection of T cell receptor beta chains follows, all from one sample in a study of T cells after posttransplantation cyclophosphamide. Repertoires were generated with immunoSEQ multiplex PCR, while TCRdb's copy carries only in-frame clones and drops some. The sample includes 3,500 to 4,000 clones, roughly 62% of them seen just once. Sequencing was performed on memory CD8+ T cells sorted from blood. The receptor set was obtained from a man aged 50 to 59. The CDR3 runs from the conserved cysteine through the conserved F or W. The D gene is left open where the match is weak. Where a row states a size, it is once, few, many or the class of an expanded clone; other rows omit it.

v_gene	j_gene	d_gene	abundance	CDR3aa	CDR3nt
TRBV4-3	TRBJ1-6	NA	NA	CASSQDRTGNSPLHF	TGCGCCAGCAGCCAAGATCGAACAGGGAATTCACCCCTCCACTTT
TRBV11-3	TRBJ2-5	TRBD2	NA	CASSPLAGGLETQYF	TGTGCCAGCAGCCCTCTCGCGGGGGGGCTGGAGACCCAGTACTTC
TRBV6-5	TRBJ1-5	NA	NA	CASGLKWNQPQHF	TGTGCCAGCGGACTTAAATGGAATCAGCCCCAGCATTTT
TRBV2	TRBJ1-1	NA	NA	CASSARKGLTEAFF	TGTGCCAGCAGTGCCCGGAAGGGACTCACTGAAGCTTTCTTT
TRBV6-1	TRBJ2-3	NA	NA	CASSTDFPTDTQYF	TGTGCCAGCAGCACGGACTTCCCCACAGATACGCAGTATTTT
TRBV27	TRBJ1-3	NA	NA	CASSLVGGSGNTIYF	TGTGCCAGCAGTTTAGTAGGGGGCTCTGGAAACACCATATATTTT
TRBV4-3	TRBJ2-3	NA	NA	CASSLQPPGASNADTQYF	TGCGCCAGCAGCCTACAACCTCCGGGAGCCTCAAACGCAGATACGCAGTATTTT
TRBV9	TRBJ2-1	NA	NA	CASSGWRDNEQFF	TGTGCCAGCAGCGGTTGGCGGGACAATGAGCAGTTCTTC
TRBV4-3	TRBJ1-4	TRBD1	once	CASSQDFAGGQKLFF	TGCGCCAGCAGCCAAGATTTTGCAGGGGGCCAAAAACTGTTTTTT
TRBV4-3	TRBJ1-1	NA	NA	CASSQDFRDYTEAFF	TGCGCCAGCAGCCAAGATTTCAGGGATTACACTGAAGCTTTCTTT
TRBV5-6	TRBJ2-1	TRBD1	NA	CASSLGPGQGIHNEQFF	TGTGCCAGCAGCTTGGGACCGGGACAGGGAATACACAATGAGCAGTTCTTC
TRBV27	TRBJ2-1	NA	few	CASSLEGALSPNEQFF	TGTGCCAGCAGTTTAGAGGGCGCGTTAAGTCCCAATGAGCAGTTCTTC
TRBV29-1	TRBJ1-1	NA	NA	CSVDTGYTEAFF	TGCAGCGTCGATACAGGGTACACTGAAGCTTTCTTT
TRBV6-6	TRBJ2-7	NA	NA	CASSYSWVTGGEQYF	TGTGCCAGCAGTTACTCATGGGTTACTGGAGGCGAGCAGTACTTC
TRBV11-3	TRBJ2-7	NA	NA	CASSSPDRTYEQYF	TGTGCCAGCAGTTCTCCCGACAGGACCTACGAGCAGTACTTC
TRBV27	TRBJ2-1	NA	NA	CASGSHNEQFF	TGTGCCAGCGGCTCACACAATGAGCAGTTCTTC
TRBV11-2	TRBJ2-3	NA	NA	CASSLEITDTQYF	TGTGCCAGCAGCTTAGAAATAACAGATACGCAGTATTTT
TRBV10-2	TRBJ1-6	NA	NA	CASSEQGDNSPLHF	TGCGCCAGCAGTGAGCAGGGTGATAATTCACCCCTCCACTTT
TRBV27	TRBJ2-1	TRBD2	NA	CATWTSGVEQFF	TGTGCCACCTGGACTAGCGGGGTTGAGCAGTTCTTC
TRBV6-1	TRBJ2-7	TRBD1	few	CASTRTGGYEQYF	TGTGCCAGCACTAGGACAGGGGGTTACGAGCAGTACTTC
TRBV28	TRBJ2-1	NA	NA	CASRLTGLDEQFF	TGTGCCAGCAGGCTCACAGGGCTGGATGAGCAGTTCTTC
TRBV4-1	TRBJ2-5	NA	few	CASSQEYQGQETQYF	TGCGCCAGCAGCCAAGAATATCAGGGACAAGAGACCCAGTACTTC
TRBV13	TRBJ2-1	NA	NA	CASSRGSEDNMRTYNEQFF	TGTGCCAGCAGCCGGGGGAGTGAGGACAATATGAGAACGTACAATGAGCAGTTCTTC
TRBV12-5	TRBJ1-6	NA	NA	CASQPSRAGDSPLHF	TGTGCTAGTCAGCCGTCGAGGGCAGGGGACTCACCCCTCCACTTT
TRBV6-5	TRBJ2-1	TRBD2	medium-sized	CASTLTSGGANEQFF	TGTGCCAGCACTCTGACTAGCGGGGGGGCCAATGAGCAGTTCTTC
TRBV10-3	TRBJ2-7	TRBD2	NA	CAIKDTGLAGIEQYF	TGTGCCATCAAAGATACAGGACTAGCGGGAATCGAGCAGTACTTC
TRBV6-1	TRBJ2-1	NA	NA	CASSPTSATYNEQFF	TGTGCCAGCAGCCCAACTAGTGCTACCTACAATGAGCAGTTCTTC
TRBV5-1	TRBJ1-2	NA	NA	CASSLVQAFYGYTF	TGCGCCAGCAGCTTGGTGCAGGCGTTCTATGGCTACACCTTC
TRBV25-1	TRBJ2-1	TRBD2	few	CASSDLTSGAYNEQFF	TGTGCCAGCAGTGATTTAACTAGCGGAGCCTACAATGAGCAGTTCTTC
TRBV5-6	TRBJ2-2	NA	once	CASSSTGWVYTGELFF	TGTGCCAGCAGCTCCACAGGGTGGGTCTACACCGGGGAGCTGTTTTTT
TRBV7-6	TRBJ2-7	TRBD2	few	CASSPSGGALNEQYF	TGTGCCAGCAGTCCTAGCGGGGGGGCTCTCAACGAGCAGTACTTC
TRBV2	TRBJ1-2	NA	NA	CASSDAWGGYGYTF	TGTGCCAGCAGTGATGCCTGGGGGGGGTATGGCTACACCTTC
TRBV11-2	TRBJ1-1	NA	few	CASSLIGGAFF	TGTGCCAGCAGCTTGATTGGAGGAGCTTTCTTT
TRBV7-7	TRBJ2-5	TRBD2	NA	CASSLSVMRRGGGLETQYF	TGTGCTAGCAGCTTGTCAGTTATGCGGCGGGGGGGCGGTCTCGAGACCCAGTACTTC
TRBV14	TRBJ1-2	NA	large	CASSQTTGNGYTF	TGTGCCAGCAGCCAAACAACAGGGAATGGCTACACCTTC
TRBV7-9	TRBJ2-1	NA	NA	CASSLVLAVAEQFF	TGTGCCAGCAGCTTAGTACTAGCAGTGGCTGAGCAGTTCTTC
TRBV28	TRBJ2-7	TRBD2	NA	CASSSPQRGGREQYF	TGTGCCAGCAGCTCCCCCCAGCGGGGGGGCCGTGAGCAGTACTTC
TRBV4-2	TRBJ1-4	TRBD1	few	CASSPGTGGEGDEKLFF	TGTGCCAGCAGCCCCGGGACAGGGGGCGAAGGCGATGAAAAACTGTTTTTT
TRBV9	TRBJ2-7	TRBD1	NA	CASSVSGTGAYEQYF	TGTGCCAGCAGCGTTTCCGGGACAGGGGCTTACGAGCAGTACTTC
TRBV27	TRBJ2-3	NA	medium-sized	CASCAGLTDTQYF	TGTGCCAGCTGCGCAGGGCTGACAGATACGCAGTATTTT
TRBV14	TRBJ2-3	TRBD2	NA	CASSQLAGVTDTQYF	TGTGCCAGCAGCCAGTTAGCGGGGGTCACAGATACGCAGTATTTT
TRBV10-2	TRBJ2-3	NA	NA	CASSDFVSDTQYF	TGCGCCAGCAGTGATTTCGTATCAGATACGCAGTATTTT
TRBV29-1	TRBJ1-2	TRBD1	NA	CSVRQGTDYGYTF	TGCAGCGTCAGACAGGGGACGGACTATGGCTACACCTTC
TRBV2	TRBJ1-6	TRBD1	NA	CASSLRTGSAYNSPLHF	TGTGCCAGCAGTTTGAGGACAGGGTCTGCCTATAATTCACCCCTCCACTTT
TRBV4-2	TRBJ2-7	NA	NA	CASSQDSWYRHLKGQYF	TGTGCCAGCAGCCAAGATAGTTGGTACAGGCACCTTAAGGGGCAGTACTTC
TRBV4-1	TRBJ1-5	NA	NA	CASSLSLHGNQPQHF	TGCGCCAGCAGCCTCTCCCTTCACGGGAATCAGCCCCAGCATTTT
TRBV9	TRBJ2-1	NA	NA	CASSVGSDNEQFF	TGTGCCAGCAGCGTAGGTTCGGACAATGAGCAGTTCTTC
TRBV6-5	TRBJ1-2	NA	NA	CASSYQDYGYTF	TGTGCCAGCAGTTATCAGGACTATGGCTACACCTTC
TRBV4-1	TRBJ1-3	NA	NA	CASSLQGPTGNTIYF	TGCGCCAGCAGCCTCCAGGGTCCAACTGGAAACACCATATATTTT
TRBV19	TRBJ2-3	NA	NA	CASSINGAGALYF	TGTGCCAGTAGTATCAACGGGGCAGGGGCCCTGTATTTT
TRBV6-1	TRBJ2-5	NA	NA	CASSEELGDKFGTQYF	TGTGCCAGCAGTGAAGAACTCGGGGACAAATTTGGGACCCAGTACTTC
TRBV21-1	TRBJ1-2	NA	NA	CASSKTQHPHRGNYGYTF	TGTGCCAGCAGCAAAACGCAACATCCTCACAGGGGCAACTATGGCTACACCTTC
TRBV6-6	TRBJ2-2	TRBD1	NA	CAGMGGQGAAGELFF	TGTGCCGGGATGGGGGGACAGGGCGCGGCCGGGGAGCTGTTTTTT
TRBV4-1	TRBJ1-5	NA	NA	CASSQVPFQPQHF	TGCGCCAGCAGCCAAGTTCCTTTTCAGCCCCAGCATTTT
TRBV5-6	TRBJ2-7	TRBD2	NA	CASSSGTSISNYEQYF	TGTGCCAGCAGCTCCGGGACTAGTATTAGTAACTACGAGCAGTACTTC
TRBV28	TRBJ1-1	TRBD1	NA	CASTSTGGITEAFF	TGTGCCAGCACCTCGACAGGGGGGATTACTGAAGCTTTCTTT